These T cell receptor beta chains were read from a single sample in a study of T cell repertoires in cytomegalovirus infection. These receptors are not linked to any known antigen. TCRdb independently ran MiXCR on the reads; one entry per CDR3 protein. The repertoire consists of about 830,000 distinct CDR3 sequences, with approximately 32% occurring once and the leading ten covering approximately 13%. The specimen was cultured CD8+ T cells from PBMCs, collected from culture after CMV antigen stimulation. These receptors all come from a human donor in good health (CMV status not recorded). Some clones in this sample may be carry-over from other donors' samples. CDR3s include the opening cysteine and the closing phenylalanine or tryptophan. D genes are given only for firm matches. Where a row states a size, it is once, few, many or the class of an expanded clone; other rows omit it.

NA,TRBV14,TRBJ2-5,few,TGTGCCAGCAGCCAAGTTCCGTTAGGGGGGGAGACCCAGTACTTC,CASSQVPLGGETQYF
TRBD1,TRBV7-6,TRBJ1-2,NA,TGTGCCAGCAGCGATCGACAGGGGGTCCATGGCTACACCTTC,CASSDRQGVHGYTF
NA,TRBV6-5,TRBJ1-1,few,TGTGCCAGCCTCGAAACCGAGGGATATGAAGCTTTCTTT,CASLETEGYEAFF
TRBD2,TRBV6-2/TRBV6-3,TRBJ2-1,NA,TGTGCCAGCAAACTAGCCGGGACTAGATACAATGAGCAGTTCTTC,CASKLAGTRYNEQFF
NA,TRBV4-1,TRBJ1-5,many,TGCGCCAGCAGCCAAGATGGGGATCAGCCCCAGCATTTT,CASSQDGDQPQHF
NA,TRBV12-3/TRBV12-4,TRBJ2-1,NA,TGTGCCAGCAGTCACAGGGTTCATGAGCAGTTCTTC,CASSHRVHEQFF
NA,TRBV7-9,TRBJ1-5,NA,TGTGCCAGCAGCTTAGCGCGAGGATATCAGACCCCCCAGCATTTT,CASSLARGYQTPQHF
TRBD1,TRBV7-9,TRBJ2-7,NA,TGTGCCAGCAGTCGACCGGGACAGGCTACGGACGAGCAGTACTTC,CASSRPGQATDEQYF
NA,TRBV19,TRBJ2-4,NA,TGTGCCAGTAGTATAAGCCACTATGGCAAAAACATTCAGTACTTC,CASSISHYGKNIQYF
NA,TRBV12-3/TRBV12-4,TRBJ1-1,NA,TGTGCCAGCAGTTTAACAGGGCCAGACACTGAAGCTTTCTTT,CASSLTGPDTEAFF
NA,TRBV7-2,TRBJ1-5,few,TGTGCCAGCAGTTCCTCAGGCCCCAATCAGCCCCAGCATTTT,CASSSSGPNQPQHF
TRBD1,TRBV27,TRBJ1-5,NA,TGTGCCAGCAGTGTACAGGGGTCTGGGCCCCAGCATTTT,CASSVQGSGPQHF
NA,TRBV7-9,TRBJ2-3,few,TGTGCCAGCAGCTTAGCTCGGCTAGCTGGAGATACGCAGTATTTT,CASSLARLAGDTQYF
TRBD1,TRBV29-1,TRBJ1-2,NA,TGCAGCGGTACAGGGGGCGAGGGCTACACCTTC,CSGTGGEGYTF
NA,TRBV7-6,TRBJ1-5,few,TGTGCCAGCAGCCAATGGGAGGGAATCAATCAGCCCCAGCATTTT,CASSQWEGINQPQHF
NA,TRBV7-9,TRBJ1-1,few,TGTGCCAGCAGAACAATCCGAGGGCCGGGGACTGAAGCTTTCTTT,CASRTIRGPGTEAFF
NA,TRBV6-5,TRBJ2-7,NA,TGTGCCAGCAGCTACGATCGCTACCGTCCTAGAGGGGAATACGAGCAGTACTTC,CASSYDRYRPRGEYEQYF
NA,TRBV6-1,TRBJ2-5,few,TGTGCCAGCAGCCCCCGGTTTGGGGAAGAGACCCAGTACTTC,CASSPRFGEETQYF
TRBD1,TRBV6-5,TRBJ2-7,NA,TGTGCCAGCAGCCACGGGACAGGGGTTTACGAGCAGTACTTC,CASSHGTGVYEQYF
NA,TRBV19,TRBJ1-1,NA,TGTGCCAGTAGTACTGACCCCCGCGGGAGGACTGAAGCTTTCTTT,CASSTDPRGRTEAFF
NA,TRBV5-1,TRBJ1-1,NA,TGCGCCAGCAGTACCGAAGGACAGAACACTGAAGCTTTCTTT,CASSTEGQNTEAFF
TRBD2,TRBV6-1,TRBJ2-7,NA,TGTGCCAGCAGTTATCCGGGACTAGGGTACGAGCAGTACTTC,CASSYPGLGYEQYF
TRBD2,TRBV7-9,TRBJ2-3,many,TGTGCCAGCAGCTACCCCCTACGGGGGGGCGAGACAGATACGCAGTATTTT,CASSYPLRGGETDTQYF
NA,TRBV7-4,TRBJ2-1,NA,TGCGCCAGCAGTCATCAGGTACACAATGAGCAGTTCTTC,CASSHQVHNEQFF
NA,TRBV29-1,TRBJ1-1,NA,TGCAGCGTGACGACAGCTGAGACTGAAGCTTTCTTT,CSVTTAETEAFF
TRBD1,TRBV10-2,TRBJ1-1,NA,TGCGCCAGCAGTGAGAGTTGGCAGGGGGCCGTCGATCCTGAAGCTTTCTTT,CASSESWQGAVDPEAFF
TRBD2,TRBV7-2,TRBJ2-1,few,TGTGCCAGCAGCTTTAGCGGGAGGGGTTATGAGCAGTTCTTC,CASSFSGRGYEQFF
NA,TRBV6-6,TRBJ2-5,NA,TGTGCCAGCGGACTACAGGGAGAGACCCAGTACTTC,CASGLQGETQYF
NA,TRBV4-1,TRBJ2-3,NA,TGTGCCAGCAGCCAAGATACGGGGCCCACGCAGTATTTT,CASSQDTGPTQYF
TRBD2,TRBV7-9,TRBJ2-1,few,TGTGCCAGCAGCACCCCTTTGAGACTAGCGGGGGCCCATGAGCAGTTCTTC,CASSTPLRLAGAHEQFF
NA,TRBV7-9,TRBJ1-1,few,TGTGCCAGCAGCGCAACCCCGTTGGGGCTTGCAAAGGAAGCTTTCTTT,CASSATPLGLAKEAFF
NA,TRBV6-1,TRBJ2-7,few,TGTGCCAGCAGTCCGACAGTTACCTACGAGCAGTACTTC,CASSPTVTYEQYF
TRBD1,TRBV7-2,TRBJ1-5,many,TGTGCCAGCAGCCTCGTCGGACAGGGCTACAATCAGCCCCAGCATTTT,CASSLVGQGYNQPQHF
TRBD1,TRBV28,TRBJ1-2,NA,TGTGCCAGCACCGACCAGGGACAGGGAGCTAACTATGGCTACACCTTC,CASTDQGQGANYGYTF
TRBD1,TRBV7-9,TRBJ1-2,NA,TGTGCCAGCAGCCCGACAGGGGGCAAAACGAACTATGGCTACACCTTC,CASSPTGGKTNYGYTF
NA,TRBV5-4,TRBJ2-2,NA,TGTGCCAGCAGCACAGGGCCGGGGTTCGGGGAGCTGTTTTTT,CASSTGPGFGELFF
NA,TRBV6-5,TRBJ2-7,once,TGTGCCAGCAGTTTAGACATTGGCTCCTACGAGCAGTACTTC,CASSLDIGSYEQYF
TRBD1,TRBV6-5,TRBJ1-6,NA,TGTGCCAGCAGTTACTCCTGGGACAGGGCCCTTAATTCACCCCTCCACTTT,CASSYSWDRALNSPLHF
TRBD2,TRBV7-9,TRBJ2-7,few,TGTGCCAGCAGCGGCAGCGGGGGGTCAGCCTCCTACGAGCAGTACTTC,CASSGSGGSASYEQYF
TRBD1,TRBV4-1,TRBJ2-3,few,TGCGCCAGCAGCCAAGACCCGACAGGGGGTTCTAGTGATACGCAGTATTTT,CASSQDPTGGSSDTQYF
NA,TRBV4-2,TRBJ1-1,NA,TGTGCCAGCAGCCAAGAGGGGGGCAATACCATGAACACTGAAGCTTTCTTT,CASSQEGGNTMNTEAFF
TRBD2,TRBV2,TRBJ2-3,NA,TGTGCCAGCAGTGAAGAGGCTAGCGGAACAGATACGCAGTATTTT,CASSEEASGTDTQYF
TRBD1,TRBV25-1,TRBJ1-6,NA,TGTGCCAGCAGTGGTCGGGACAGGGTCTCGATTAATTCACCCCTCCACTTT,CASSGRDRVSINSPLHF
TRBD1,TRBV7-2,TRBJ1-2,many,TGTGCCAGCAGCTTGGACAGGGTGGCCTATGGCTACACCTTC,CASSLDRVAYGYTF
NA,TRBV5-4,TRBJ2-1,few,TGTGCCAGCAGCTTGTTGGGGGCACACAATGAGCAGTTCTTC,CASSLLGAHNEQFF
NA,TRBV29-1,TRBJ1-2,few,TGCAGCGTTGAATACCCGGATAACTATGGCTACACCTTC,CSVEYPDNYGYTF
NA,TRBV6-1,TRBJ2-3,few,TGTGCCAGCAGTGAAGCGCTTCGGGGGAGGCTTGCAGATACGCAGTATTTT,CASSEALRGRLADTQYF
TRBD2,TRBV27,TRBJ2-1,few,TGTGCCAGCAGTTTATCGAAACTAGCGGGGGTCTCCTACAATGAGCAGTTCTTC,CASSLSKLAGVSYNEQFF
NA,TRBV9,TRBJ2-3,once,TGTGCCAGCAGCGATCAAGGACGGTTCGGCGATACGCAGTATTTT,CASSDQGRFGDTQYF
TRBD1,TRBV7-3,TRBJ1-2,NA,TGTGCCAGCAGCTCCTCTTCGACAGGGGTGGGCGGCTACACCTTC,CASSSSSTGVGGYTF
TRBD2,TRBV2,TRBJ2-1,NA,TGTGCCAGCAGTGAATCGGGACTAGCGGGGGGCCGCTCCTACAATGAGCAGTTCTTC,CASSESGLAGGRSYNEQFF